Presented here are 26 T cell receptor beta chains from one specimen sequenced in a study of blood T cell repertoires in COVID-19 (dated by TCRdb to about 2020). Libraries came from the immunoSEQ multiplex PCR assay. Here the immuneACCESS table is served through TCRdb, limited to in-frame sequences with V and J called. Missing clones are a known gap in these copies; in checked studies unresolved V genes cover under half, and the rest lacks a known reason. This sample comprises roughly 63,000 clones, roughly 85% of them detected only once. Of the sample, more than 25% is held by the ten largest clones. Source material: peripheral blood. All receptors derive from a human donor in a cohort sampled during active COVID-19.

This clone was recorded only once. The chain uses TRBV5-4 and TRBJ2-7, with 9 bases that match TRBD2. Germline CDR1 and CDR2: SGHNT and YYREEE (reference sequence). V dropped 5 bases and J dropped 2; count of bases not matched to a gene: 8. The CDR3 is 15 amino acids. CDR3 bases: TGTGCCAGCAGTCGTACTAGCGGGTATACCTACGAGCAGTACTTC. This gives the protein CASSRTSGYTYEQYF.

CDR3 amino acids: CATSRVRGEGGTGELFF. The CDR3, as DNA: TGTGCCACCAGCAGAGTTCGGGGGGAGGGTGGCACCGGGGAGCTGTTTTTT. The chain recombines TRBV15 with TRBJ2-2; 7 nucleotides match TRBD2. After removal of 1 base from V and 4 bases from J, the junction contained 9 bases not matched to a gene. CDR3 length: 17 amino acids. Germline CDR1 reads LNHNV; CDR2 reads YYDKDF (reference sequence).

The chain employs TRBV12-5 and TRBJ2-1; 11 nucleotides align to TRBD2. CDR1 LGHNT and CDR2 FRNRAP come from the germline V gene. The CDR3 totals 16 residues. Trimming took 5 bases from V and 7 from J; bases not matched to a gene: 10. CDR3 DNA sequence: TGTGCTAGTGGTGAGGGGCTAGCGGGAGGAATTAATGAGCAGTTCTTC. Encoded protein: CASGEGLAGGINEQFF.

This rearrangement joins TRBV11-1 to TRBJ2-7; weak D call: TRBD1 (7 bases). The CDR3 covers 15 residues. CDR1 and CDR2 (germline): SGHAT, FQDESV (reference sequence). V was cut by 4 bases and J by 0 bases, with 13 bases left in between. CDR3 nucleotides: TGTGCCAGCAGCTCCTCAGGGGGGACCTCCTACGAGCAGTACTTC. Protein: CASSSSGGTSYEQYF.

J is TRBJ2-1 and V is TRBV7-3; 8 bases align to TRBD2. There are 14 residues in the CDR3. With V trimmed by 2 bases and J by 8 bases, 5 bases remained unmatched. Germline CDR1 and CDR2: SGHTA and FQGTGA. The CDR3 spells CASSLFGRGDEQFF. The CDR3 region has the DNA TGTGCCAGCAGCTTATTCGGGAGGGGAGATGAGCAGTTCTTC. Combining the CDR3 with reference TRBV7-3 and TRBJ2-1 gives the whole variable domain GAGVSQTPSNKVTEKGKYVELRCDPISGHTALYWYRQSLGQGPEFLIYFQGTGAADDSGLPNDRFFAVRPEGSVSTLKIQRTERGDSAVYLCASSLFGRGDEQFFGPGTRLTVL.

The V and J genes are TRBV12-3 or TRBV12-4 and TRBJ2-7, with 8 bases fitting TRBD1. This CDR3 comprises 12 residues. The junction had 0 bases not matched to a gene; V was cut back by 3 bases and J by 5 bases. The CDR3 sequence is CASSLTGDEQYF. In nucleotides, the CDR3 is TGTGCCAGCAGTTTGACAGGGGACGAGCAGTACTTC.

This chain connects TRBV5-6 to TRBJ1-5; D is perhaps TRBD1 (5 bases). Germline CDR1 is SGHDT and CDR2 is YYEEEE. The CDR3 is 12 residues long. The V end lost 2 bases, the J end lost 9 bases, and 9 bases lay between the germline ends. The CDR3 is CASSFSGGPQHF. CDR3 DNA sequence: TGTGCCAGCAGCTTCTCCGGGGGGCCCCAGCATTTT.

The chain has TRBV5-1 and TRBJ2-5, with 12 bases matching TRBD2. V was pared by 0 bases and J by 4 bases, with 7 bases of the junction left unmatched. Germline-derived CDR1 and CDR2 are SGHRS and YFSETQ. This CDR3 comprises 17 residues. As DNA, the CDR3 is TGCGCCAGCAGCTTGGCGGGGACTAGCGGGCGGGGAGAGACCCAGTACTTC. Protein sequence: CASSLAGTSGRGETQYF.

The V and J genes are TRBV7-8 and TRBJ2-2; 7 bases line up with TRBD1. The germline CDR1 and CDR2 sequences are SGHVS and FQNEAQ. This CDR3 has 15 residues. Trimming removed 2 bases from V and 5 bases from J; junction bases left unmatched: 5. The CDR3 bases are TGTGCCAGCAGCTTACGGAAGGGGGCGACCGGGGAGCTGTTTTTT. It yields the protein CASSLRKGATGELFF.

This clone appeared once. This chain links TRBV19 with TRBJ2-1; D is perhaps TRBD1 (5 bases). Per germline, CDR1 LNHDA and CDR2 SQIVND (reference sequence). The CDR3 is 14 amino acids. The V end lost 2 bases, the J end lost 7 bases, and 12 bases lay between the germline ends. The CDR3 region is CASSILVRTNEQFF. CDR3 DNA: TGTGCCAGTAGTATATTGGTCCGGACAAATGAGCAGTTCTTC.

The chain is built from TRBV24-1 and TRBJ2-7; 10 bases fit TRBD2. There are 15 residues in the CDR3. Germline CDR1 reads KGHDR; CDR2 reads SFDVKD. J was trimmed by 3 bases and V by 12 bases; bases with no gene match: 13. The CDR3 DNA reads TGTGCCCCCACCCAAAGGGCTAGCGGGAGCTACGAGCAGTACTTC. Translating it yields CAPTQRASGSYEQYF.

The V call is TRBV14, the J call TRBJ2-3; 9 nucleotides agree with TRBD2. Per germline, CDR1 SGHDN and CDR2 FVKESK. This CDR3 region has 14 residues. The ends lost 4 bases at V and 3 bases at J; junction bases unmatched: 2. The CDR3 DNA reads TGTGCCAGCAGCCTAAGCGGGAGGACAGATACGCAGTATTTT. It yields the protein CASSLSGRTDTQYF.

In the case of this clone: Other DNA sequences in this specimen translate into the identical CDR3. The chain uses TRBV19 and TRBJ2-3; 13 positions agree with TRBD2. The CDR3 loop spans 15 amino acids. J was trimmed by 3 bases and V by 4 bases; bases with no gene match: 1. Germline-derived CDR1 and CDR2 are LNHDA and SQIVND (reference sequence). The CDR3 protein is CASSTGLAGTDTQYF. CDR3 nucleotides: TGTGCCAGTAGTACGGGACTAGCGGGAACAGATACGCAGTATTTT.

This chain joins TRBV19 and TRBJ2-7; 8 bases map to TRBD2. The CDR3 runs 15 residues. Germline V gene sequence: CDR1 LNHDA, CDR2 SQIVND (reference sequence). The junction had 7 bases not matched to a gene; V was cut back by 3 bases and J by 3 bases. Here the CDR3 DNA reads TGTGCCAGTAGTATGGCCACTAGCGGAGTCTACGAGCAGTACTTC. It translates to CASSMATSGVYEQYF.

The rearrangement uses TRBV27 and TRBJ1-1, with D hard to call. Deletions cut 3 bases from V and 1 base from J, with 9 bases between. This CDR3 is built from 14 residues. The germline gives CDR1 MNHEY, CDR2 SMNVEV (reference sequence). Here the CDR3 DNA reads TGTGCCAGCAGTTTTCGGCAGGAGAACACTGAAGCTTTCTTT. Its translation is CASSFRQENTEAFF.

The chain employs TRBV6-5 and TRBJ1-2; 7 nucleotides agree with TRBD1. Germline V gene lookup returns CDR1 MNHEY and CDR2 SVGAGI. Unmatched junction bases numbered 12, after V lost 7 bases and J lost 7 bases. This CDR3 contains 14 residues. As DNA, the CDR3 is TGTGCCAGCACCCCCGCGGACAGGCTTTCTGGCTACACCTTC. Translation gives CASTPADRLSGYTF.

The chain is built from TRBV3-1 (or the pseudogene TRBV3-2) and TRBJ1-1; 7 bases map to TRBD1. The CDR3 runs 15 residues. V gave up 4 bases and J gave up 1 base; unmatched junction bases: 6. The V gene's germline CDR1 is LGHDT and CDR2 YNNKEL (reference sequence). CDR3 sequence (DNA): TGTGCCAGCAGCCGGACCCGACAGGGGAACACTGAAGCTTTCTTT. As protein: CASSRTRQGNTEAFF.

The V call is TRBV15, the J call TRBJ2-5; no definite D call. The CDR3 extends over 14 amino acids. V lost 0 bases to trimming and J lost 7 bases, with 12 bases between them. Germline CDR1 reads LNHNV; CDR2 reads YYDKDF (reference sequence). CDR3 DNA: TGTGCCACCAGCAGAGATTCCGCGACTGGGACCCAGTACTTC. Its translation is CATSRDSATGTQYF.

CDR3 region: CASSRDGGPALNEQFF. The CDR3 bases are TGTGCCAGCAGCCGTGACGGGGGACCTGCGCTCAATGAGCAGTTCTTC. The chain joins TRBV11-3 to TRBJ2-1; a possible D gene is TRBD2 (6 bases). With 5 bases removed from V and 6 bases from J, the gap between germline ends came to 20 bases. CDR1 is SGHNT, CDR2 YENEEA, per germline. The CDR3 is made up of 16 amino acids.

The V gene is TRBV18, the J gene TRBJ2-7; TRBD2 is a possible D gene (6 bases). Per the germline V gene, CDR1 is KGHSH and CDR2 is LQKENI. CDR3 length equals 14 residues. V lost 2 bases to trimming and J lost 4 bases, with 12 bases between them. DNA of the CDR3: TGTGCCAGCTCACCAGGGGCGAGCGGGTACGAGCAGTACTTC. Translated: CASSPGASGYEQYF.

This clone was seen just once. The chain employs TRBV5-6 and TRBJ2-5, with 7 bases matching TRBD1. Trimming removed 7 bases from V and 5 bases from J; junction bases left unmatched: 8. Per the germline V gene, CDR1 is SGHDT and CDR2 is YYEEEE. The CDR3 length is 13 residues. Here the CDR3 DNA reads TGTGCCAGCGGGACAGCTCCCTGGGAGACCCAGTACTTC. The encoded protein is CASGTAPWETQYF.

The chain has TRBV9 and TRBJ1-1; the match to TRBD1 covers 9 bases. Losses at the gene ends were 4 bases for V and 4 bases for J; bases not matched to a gene: 5. Germline V CDR1 and CDR2: SGDLS, YYNGEE. The CDR3 is made up of 14 amino acids. The CDR3 DNA reads TGTGCCAGCAGCACAGGGGGCGCCGGCACTGAAGCTTTCTTT. Protein sequence: CASSTGGAGTEAFF.

The V call is TRBV4-1, the J call TRBJ2-1; possible D gene TRBD2, 5 bases. Germline V gives CDR1 MGHRA, CDR2 YSYEKL. The CDR3 is made up of 13 amino acids. V lost 9 bases, J lost 0 bases, and 9 bases lay in between. Here the CDR3 reads CASGETSYNEQFF. In DNA, the CDR3 is TGCGCCAGTGGGGAGACCTCCTACAATGAGCAGTTCTTC.

The rearrangement joins TRBV24-1 to TRBJ2-7, with TRBD1 matching over 9 bases. The CDR3 loop spans 14 amino acids. Germline lookup yields CDR1 KGHDR and CDR2 SFDVKD. The V segment lost 9 bases and the J segment 2 bases; nucleotides outside the gene matches: 7. The CDR3 here is CATAAGQGAYEQYF. The CDR3, as DNA: TGTGCCACCGCCGCGGGACAGGGAGCCTACGAGCAGTACTTC.

This sequence joins TRBV6-6 and TRBJ2-2, with D maybe TRBD1 (6 bases). This CDR3 is 15 amino acids long. The germline gives CDR1 MNHNY, CDR2 SVGAGI (reference sequence). With 6 bases removed from V and 4 bases from J, the gap between germline ends came to 15 bases. The CDR3 protein is CASSPRQVVTGELFF. The CDR3 region has the DNA TGTGCCAGCAGCCCCCGACAGGTGGTCACCGGGGAGCTGTTTTTT.

CDR3: CASSLGHSSGNTIYF. The CDR3 DNA follows: TGTGCCAGCAGCTTAGGCCACAGCTCTGGAAACACCATATATTTT. V is TRBV11-1 and J is TRBJ1-3; no reliable D call. Germline-derived CDR1 and CDR2 are SGHAT and FQDESV (reference sequence). CDR3 length: 15 residues. Trimming pared 1 base from V and 0 bases from J, leaving 7 bases between.